This T cell receptor (beta chain) originates from a study of T cell responses to AZD1222 COVID-19 vaccine. Study-wide background: Analyses pooled second doses at about 4 or about 12 weeks. Overall study findings and caveats: The CD4 TCRs associated with vaccination extended across spike and predominated at 160-218 and 743-854. Mostly white British, mostly female donors; authors suggested clonal diversity may be underestimated.

With regard to this clone: Its antigen is not identified.

Germline V gene lookup returns CDR1 LGHDT and CDR2 YNNKEL (reference sequence). The V end lost 2 bases, the J end lost 3 bases, and 16 bases lay between the germline ends. The CDR3 length is 16 residues. The data were produced by immunoSEQ multiplex PCR, yet TCRdb's version contains in-frame clones alone and is incomplete. The table has fewer than 150,000 clones, approximately 85% seen once. Sequenced material: peripheral blood, taken on day 0 of AZD1222 vaccination. The receptor comes from an adult in good health. This chain joins TRBV3-1 (or the pseudogene TRBV3-2) and TRBJ2-5; TRBD2 might be the D (5 bases). For the CDR3, the DNA is TGTGCCAGCAGCCAATGGGGTAGCGCTAAAAAAGAGACCCAGTACTTC. Translating it yields CASSQWGSAKKETQYF.